Following are 32 T cell receptor beta chains from one sample sequenced in a study of blood T cell repertoires in COVID-19. Generated by immunoSEQ multiplex PCR, the TCRdb table keeps only in-frame clones and is missing some. The sample has 150,000 to 200,000 clones, 80% to 90% seen once. Input material: peripheral blood. These receptors were obtained from a man younger than 30 with active or convalescent COVID-19.

This chain uses TRBV20-1 with TRBJ2-5; 12 bases are shared with TRBD2. This CDR3 contains 16 residues. The germline V gene encodes CDR1 DFQATT and CDR2 SNEGSKA (reference sequence). Trimming took 6 bases from V and 2 from J; bases not matched to a gene: 10. Here the CDR3 reads CSASRLAGVLQETQYF. The CDR3 region has the DNA TGCAGTGCCAGTAGACTAGCGGGAGTACTTCAAGAGACCCAGTACTTC.

This chain uses TRBV28 with TRBJ2-2; 8 bases agree with TRBD2. Germline trimming cut 5 bases from V and 5 bases from J; bases unmatched to any gene: 10. The V gene's germline CDR1 is MDHEN and CDR2 SYDVKM. The CDR3 has 16 residues. CDR3 coding DNA: TGTGCCAGCAGTGATCGGGGGGGCAGGGCGACCGGGGAGCTGTTTTTT. This sequence encodes CASSDRGGRATGELFF.

This chain links TRBV29-1 with TRBJ1-5; a possible D gene is TRBD1 (5 bases). CDR3 size: 13 residues. CDR1 and CDR2 (germline): SQVTM, ANQGSEA. For the CDR3, the DNA is TGCAGTGTAACTGCTGGGGGGAGTCAGCCCCAGCATTTT. Amino acid sequence: CSVTAGGSQPQHF.

This rearrangement joins TRBV11-2 to TRBJ1-2; D not certain. Germline V lookup: CDR1 SGHAT, CDR2 FQNNGV. The CDR3 has 14 amino acids. Trimming stripped 3 bases from V and 11 bases from J, with 19 bases between. The CDR3 region is CASSFTTSLERYTF. The CDR3 nucleotides read TGTGCCAGCAGCTTTACAACAAGCCTGGAGCGGTACACCTTC.

This clone was counted a few times. This rearrangement joins TRBV30 to TRBJ1-4, with TRBD1 identical over 9 bases. This CDR3 spans 15 amino acids. The germline V gene encodes CDR1 GTSNPN and CDR2 SVGIG (reference sequence). V lost 5 bases and J lost 10; bases outside the gene matches: 14. CDR3 bases: TGTGCCTGGGGGACAGGGATTGGCGGAGGGGGAAAACTGTTTTTT. Translating it yields CAWGTGIGGGGKLFF. The variable domain in full, with the rest retrieved from reference TRBV30 and TRBJ1-4, is SQTIHQWPATLVQPVGSPLSLECTVEGTSNPNLYWYRQAAGRGLQLLFYSVGIGQISSEVPQNLSASRPQDRQFILSSKKLLLSDSGFYLCAWGTGIGGGGKLFFGSGTQLSVL.

The gene calls are TRBV27 and TRBJ2-5; possibly TRBD1 for D (6 bases). CDR3 length: 16 amino acids. The germline V and J ends were trimmed by 4 bases and 0 bases, with 15 bases remaining between them. CDR1 is MNHEY and CDR2 is SMNVEV in the germline V gene (reference sequence). CDR3 protein: CASSSRIGQYQETQYF. Written as DNA, the CDR3 is TGTGCCAGCAGTTCGCGAATAGGACAGTACCAAGAGACCCAGTACTTC.

V usage is TRBV3-1 (or the pseudogene TRBV3-2) and J usage is TRBJ1-4, with D perhaps matching TRBD1 (5 bases). The V gene's germline CDR1 is LGHDT and CDR2 YNNKEL (reference sequence). The CDR3 runs 15 residues. Trimming removed 1 base at V and 3 bases at J, with 9 bases between. The CDR3 region is CASSQVQAPNEKLFF. The CDR3, as DNA: TGTGCCAGCAGCCAAGTACAGGCTCCTAATGAAAAACTGTTTTTT.

V usage is TRBV10-2 and J usage is TRBJ1-2, with TRBD1 matching over 8 bases. The CDR3 is 15 amino acids. Germline V gives CDR1 WSHSY, CDR2 SAAADI. Trimming at V came to 6 bases and at J to 8 bases, leaving 14 bases not matched to a gene. The CDR3 region is CASSDPGTGYEGYTF. In nucleotides, the CDR3 is TGCGCCAGCAGCGATCCCGGGACAGGCTATGAAGGCTACACCTTC.

The J gene is TRBJ1-2, the V gene TRBV5-6; TRBD1 matches 7 bases. The CDR3 is made up of 12 amino acids. Germline V gene sequence: CDR1 SGHDT, CDR2 YYEEEE. V lost 3 bases to trimming and J lost 4 bases; unmatched junction nucleotides: 0. CDR3 residues: CASSWDSYGYTF. CDR3 bases: TGTGCCAGCAGCTGGGACAGCTATGGCTACACCTTC.

The V call is TRBV3-1 (or the pseudogene TRBV3-2), the J call TRBJ1-1; the D gene is possibly TRBD1 (5 bases). V was trimmed by 3 bases and J by 4 bases, leaving 12 bases between them. The CDR3 is 14 residues long. Germline-derived CDR1 and CDR2 are LGHDT and YNNKEL (reference sequence). CDR3 coding DNA: TGTGCCAGCAGCCAGTCCGACGGGGGCACTGAAGCTTTCTTT. This translates into CASSQSDGGTEAFF.

There are a few counts of this clone. J is TRBJ2-7 and V is TRBV11-3; D perhaps matches TRBD2 (5 bases). Germline values: CDR1 SGHNT, CDR2 YENEEA. The CDR3 is 16 residues long. The ends were cut back, 4 bases at V and 3 bases at J, with 19 bases in the middle. The CDR3 here is CASSSRATGNVYEQYF. The DNA of the CDR3 is TGTGCCAGCAGCTCTCGGGCGACGGGGAACGTCTACGAGCAGTACTTC.

The chain employs TRBV5-1 and TRBJ1-6; TRBD1 matches at 7 bases. This CDR3 spans 15 amino acids. The germline V gene encodes CDR1 SGHRS and CDR2 YFSETQ. Trimming removed 3 bases from V and 6 bases from J; junction bases left unmatched: 6. This CDR3 is CASSSEGAGNSPLHF. The CDR3 DNA reads as TGCGCCAGCAGCTCCGAGGGGGCGGGTAATTCACCCCTCCACTTT.

The chain couples TRBV12-5 to TRBJ2-5; 8 bases line up with TRBD2. Germline assignment: CDR1 LGHNT and CDR2 FRNRAP. The CDR3 contains 17 residues. With V trimmed by 0 bases and J by 5 bases, 11 bases remained unmatched. CDR3 sequence (DNA): TGTGCTAGTGGTTTGGTAATTGGCGGGAGGAAGGCTGAGACCCAGTACTTC. This gives the protein CASGLVIGGRKAETQYF.

This chain links TRBV4-1 with TRBJ1-5, with TRBD1 as a possible D gene (6 bases). The CDR3 sequence is 14 residues long. Germline V gene data show CDR1 as MGHRA and CDR2 as YSYEKL. Trimming took 6 bases from V and 2 from J, leaving 11 bases between them. The CDR3 spells CASRSQGGNQPQHF. The DNA of the CDR3 is TGCGCCAGCAGGTCACAGGGCGGCAATCAGCCCCAGCATTTT.

This chain uses TRBV12-3 or TRBV12-4 with TRBJ2-7, with D perhaps TRBD1 (8 bases). V shed 6 bases and J shed 3 bases, with 12 bases lying between them. The CDR3 has 13 residues. The CDR3 coding sequence is TGTGCCAGCAGATACAGGGGGGGCTACGAGCAGTACTTC. This gives the protein CASRYRGGYEQYF.

The gene calls are TRBV6-1 and TRBJ2-6; tentative D call: TRBD1 (6 bases). V gave up 3 bases and J gave up 0 bases, with 12 bases separating them. CDR1 and CDR2 (germline): MNHNS, SASEGT. CDR3 length equals 17 residues. The CDR3: CASSDRDIASGANVLTF. CDR3 sequence (DNA): TGTGCCAGCAGTGACCGGGACATTGCCTCTGGGGCCAACGTCCTGACTTTC.

This clone came up a few times. The chain recombines TRBV11-3 with TRBJ2-7, with D possibly matching TRBD2 (6 bases). CDR3 size: 15 residues. The ends were cut back, 4 bases at V and 5 bases at J, with 18 bases in the middle. Germline CDR1 reads SGHNT; CDR2 reads YENEEA. DNA of the CDR3: TGTGCCAGCAGCTATCGACTAGAACTTGCCCACGAGCAGTACTTC. Residues: CASSYRLELAHEQYF.

The chain is built from TRBV7-2 and TRBJ2-5, with D possibly TRBD1 on 7 matching bases. The V gene's germline CDR1 is SGHTA and CDR2 FQGNSA. Trimming stripped 2 bases from V and 10 bases from J, with 14 bases between. The CDR3 length is 13 residues. Here the CDR3 reads CASSLQGGWGQYF. In nucleotides, the CDR3 is TGTGCCAGCAGCTTACAGGGGGGCTGGGGCCAGTACTTC.

The chain combines TRBV5-1 with TRBJ2-2, with unresolved D. V lost 4 bases and J 2 bases, leaving 15 bases between the germline ends. The CDR3 runs to 16 residues. The germline V gene encodes CDR1 SGHRS and CDR2 YFSETQ. DNA of the CDR3: TGCGCCAGCAGCCCTGGTTACCAGTCTAACACCGGGGAGCTGTTTTTT. As protein: CASSPGYQSNTGELFF.

The gene calls are TRBV11-2 and TRBJ2-3; 9 nucleotides align to TRBD1. Germline V gene data show CDR1 as SGHAT and CDR2 as FQNNGV. V shed 5 bases and J 5 bases; nucleotides not matched to a gene: 5. The CDR3 sequence is 14 residues long. The DNA of the CDR3 is TGTGCCAGCAGCCCGGGACAGGGCGGAGATACGCAGTATTTT. Protein: CASSPGQGGDTQYF.

The chain carries TRBV19 and TRBJ1-5; TRBD1 agrees at 7 bases. The V gene's germline CDR1 is LNHDA and CDR2 SQIVND (reference sequence). The CDR3 has 16 amino acids. V shed 3 bases, J shed 2 bases, and the junction held 7 bases outside the gene matches. In DNA, the CDR3 is TGTGCCAGTAGTATCGCAGGGGGAGGCGGCAATCAGCCCCAGCATTTT. It codes for CASSIAGGGGNQPQHF. The whole variable domain, remainder taken from reference TRBV19 and TRBJ1-5, is DGGITQSPKYLFRKEGQNVTLSCEQNLNHDAMYWYRQDPGQGLRLIYYSQIVNDFQKGDIAEGYSVSREKKESFPLTVTSAQKNPTAFYLCASSIAGGGGNQPQHFGDGTRLSIL.

V is TRBV27 and J is TRBJ2-3; D gene unclear. The CDR3 runs 16 residues. V shed 0 bases and J shed 1 base, with 11 bases lying between them. Germline loops: CDR1 MNHEY, CDR2 SMNVEV (reference sequence). CDR3: CASSLSRRPGTDTQYF. CDR3 bases: TGTGCCAGCAGTTTATCTCGGAGACCTGGCACAGATACGCAGTATTTT.

The V and J genes are TRBV6-6 and TRBJ1-1; D call uncertain. V was cut by 8 bases and J by 5 bases, with 15 bases left in between. Germline CDR1 is MNHNY and CDR2 is SVGAGI (reference sequence). This CDR3 has 13 residues. This CDR3 is CASGLEGTTEAFF. The CDR3 DNA reads as TGTGCCAGCGGTTTGGAGGGAACGACTGAAGCTTTCTTT.

This chain joins TRBV6-6 and TRBJ1-4; D perhaps matches TRBD1 (5 bases). CDR3 length: 13 residues. Trimming removed 8 bases at V and 5 bases at J, with 12 bases between. Germline loops: CDR1 MNHNY, CDR2 SVGAGI (reference sequence). The CDR3 DNA reads TGTGCCAGCGGGAACAGGAACAATGAAAAACTGTTTTTT. Amino acids: CASGNRNNEKLFF.

This chain joins TRBV24-1 and TRBJ2-3, with 10 bases fitting TRBD2. V lost 4 bases and J lost 2; bases outside the gene matches: 5. This CDR3 spans 16 amino acids. Germline V gene sequence: CDR1 KGHDR, CDR2 SFDVKD. The CDR3: CATSDHSGRDTDTQYF. Written as DNA, the CDR3 is TGTGCCACCAGTGACCACAGCGGGAGGGACACAGATACGCAGTATTTT.

The table lists this clone with a few counts. The chain links TRBV11-2 to TRBJ1-5; D is perhaps TRBD1 (6 bases). The CDR3 totals 15 residues. Germline-derived CDR1 and CDR2 are SGHAT and FQNNGV. With 3 bases removed from V and 6 bases from J, the gap between germline ends came to 15 bases. Here the CDR3 reads CASSLAGVLGQPQHF. In DNA, the CDR3 is TGTGCCAGCAGCTTGGCAGGGGTCTTAGGTCAGCCCCAGCATTTT.

V is TRBV3-1 (or the pseudogene TRBV3-2) and J is TRBJ2-7; TRBD2 matches at 9 bases. This CDR3 is 16 amino acids long. The J segment lost 2 bases and the V segment lost 1 base, leaving 6 bases of the junction unmatched. Germline lookup yields CDR1 LGHDT and CDR2 YNNKEL (reference sequence). The CDR3 region has the DNA TGTGCCAGCAGCCAAGGTGGCCTAGCGGGGACCTACGAGCAGTACTTC. Its protein is CASSQGGLAGTYEQYF.

The gene calls are TRBV7-8 and TRBJ1-2; 7 nucleotides align to TRBD1. V trimming: 5 bases; J trimming: 3 bases; junction bases outside the gene matches: 3. Looked up from germline, CDR1 is SGHVS and CDR2 is FQNEAQ. The CDR3 is 13 amino acids. The CDR3 DNA reads as TGTGCCAGCAGCCCCGGGACAGACTATGGCTACACCTTC. This translates into CASSPGTDYGYTF.

The V call is TRBV5-6, the J call TRBJ1-2; D may be TRBD1 (6 bases). The CDR3 runs to 13 residues. The V and J ends lost 5 bases and 3 bases respectively, with 11 bases between them. CDR1 SGHDT and CDR2 YYEEEE come from the germline V gene. In DNA, the CDR3 is TGTGCCAGCAGTCAAGACAGGTACTATGGCTACACCTTC. It specifies CASSQDRYYGYTF. The variable domain in full, with the rest retrieved from reference TRBV5-6 and TRBJ1-2, is DAGVTQSPTHLIKTRGQQVTLRCSPKSGHDTVSWYQQALGQGPQFIFQYYEEEERQRGNFPDRFSGHQFPNYSSELNVNALLLGDSALYLCASSQDRYYGYTFGSGTRLTVV.

The chain employs TRBV19 and TRBJ2-7, with TRBD1 identical over 8 bases. The J segment lost 4 bases and the V segment lost 3 bases, leaving 5 bases of the junction unmatched. CDR1 and CDR2 (germline): LNHDA, SQIVND (reference sequence). This CDR3 comprises 14 residues. CDR3 bases: TGTGCCAGTAGTATGGGCAGGGGGCTGTACGAGCAGTACTTC. This encodes CASSMGRGLYEQYF.

This sequence joins TRBV7-2 and TRBJ2-3; 8 nucleotides line up with TRBD1. Germline CDR1 and CDR2: SGHTA and FQGNSA. The CDR3 sequence is 15 residues long. The trim removed 5 bases at V and 4 bases at J, leaving 8 bases unmatched. The chain's CDR3 is CASSTQTGASDTQYF. CDR3 in DNA: TGTGCCAGCAGCACCCAGACAGGGGCGTCAGATACGCAGTATTTT.

The chain has TRBV7-6 and TRBJ2-2; tentatively, D is TRBD2 (7 bases). Germline V gene data show CDR1 as SGHVS and CDR2 as FNYEAQ. The ends were cut back, 1 base at V and 3 bases at J, with 9 bases in the middle. This CDR3 is built from 15 residues. In nucleotides, the CDR3 is TGTGCCAGCAGCTTAGTAGGGGGGGACACCGGGGAGCTGTTTTTT. Translating it yields CASSLVGGDTGELFF.